This T cell receptor (beta chain) is drawn from a study of regulatory T cells in long-lasting Graves disease. Study-wide results and caveats: Persistent patients had more shared public clonotypes (roughly 2,700) than new patients (roughly 900).

Indicated time point: newly diagnosed GD, antithyroid drugs for less than 3 months. RNA from PBMCs was the source of the TCR library. This clonotype was observed at least ten times. Its antigen is undetermined. Arm-PCR of CDR3 regions and iRepertoire HTBI primers were used to build TCR beta libraries. Via MiXCR, TCRdb re-called the multiplex PCR reads, giving one row per CDR3 protein. This table has about 220,000 distinct CDR3 sequences, approximately 19% appearing once. Trimming took 7 bases from V and 2 from J; bases not matched to a gene: 2. CDR1 and CDR2 from the germline V gene are SQVTM and ANQGSEA. The CDR3 extends over 12 amino acids. This sample was also put to use in a study of T cells in Graves' hyperthyroidism and ophthalmopathy.

Source: peripheral blood mononuclear cells (PBMCs), taken at new diagnosis, from a patient treated with antithyroid drugs. The clonotype comes from a woman aged 25-40 years with Graves disease. The chain employs TRBV29-1 and TRBJ1-2; 9 nucleotides agree with TRBD1. CDR3 DNA sequence: TGCAGCGCAGGACAGGGGAACTATGGCTACACCTTC. Amino acids: CSAGQGNYGYTF. The variable domain in full, with the rest retrieved from reference TRBV29-1 and TRBJ1-2, is SAVISQKPSRDICQRGTSLTIQCQVDSQVTMMFWYRQQPGQSLTLIATANQGSEATYESGFVIDKFPISRPNLTFSTLTVSNMSPEDSSIYLCSAGQGNYGYTFGSGTRLTVV.